The sample holds one count of the clone carrying this T cell receptor beta chain. The antigen is undetermined. The V gene lost 8 bases and the J gene lost 1 base, with 20 bases spanning the gap. The CDR3 is 15 residues long. Germline-derived CDR1 and CDR2 are SQVTM and ANQGSEA. TCRdb reprocessed the reads with MiXCR, giving one entry per CDR3 protein. The sample comprises tens of thousands of distinct CDR3 sequences, just under 50% of which are singletons, and less than 2.5% rests with the top ten. These data come from a study of type 1 regulatory T cells. Study context: T-allo10 is a Tr1-enriched, alloantigen-specific CD4 T cell product made in vitro. Study results and caveats: Type 1 regulatory T cells had a more restricted TCR repertoire than non-type 1 regulatory T cells.

The sequence was collected from a human donor in good health. The chain combines TRBV29-1 with TRBJ1-1; D gene unclear. Sequenced sample: cultured non-Tr1 T cells, either the whole culture or a sorted T cell fraction (not recorded which). The DNA for the CDR3 is TGCAGCTGTCTAGGGAAAGTTCGGTCGAACACTGAAGCTTTCTTT. Amino acids: CSCLGKVRSNTEAFF.